Shown below are 6 T cell receptor beta chains from a single sample sequenced in a study of cytomegalovirus exposure and HLA in healthy donors. PCR used 60 Vbeta primers and 13 Jbeta primers. Sequencing used immunoSEQ multiplex PCR; TCRdb keeps in-frame clones, though not all of them. The table has about 270,000 clones, about 66% seen once. The source material was PBMCs. The receptor set was obtained from a female donor in good health and CMV-seronegative.

The rearrangement links TRBV5-4 to TRBJ1-2; the D gene is possibly TRBD1 (5 bases). Trimming pared 0 bases from V and 6 bases from J, leaving 12 bases between. The V gene's germline CDR1 is SGHNT and CDR2 YYREEE (reference sequence). The CDR3 runs to 14 residues. The CDR3: CASSLGLGGNGYTF. CDR3 coding DNA: TGTGCCAGCAGCTTGGGTCTCGGGGGGAATGGCTACACCTTC. Full variable domain (missing parts from reference TRBV5-4 and TRBJ1-2): ETGVTQSPTHLIKTRGQQVTLRCSSQSGHNTVSWYQQALGQGPQFIFQYYREEENGRGNFPPRFSGLQFPNYSSELNVNALELDDSALYLCASSLGLGGNGYTFGSGTRLTVV.

This clone has only a few counts. J is TRBJ2-1 and V is TRBV27; 12 positions match TRBD2. Germline CDR1 reads MNHEY; CDR2 reads SMNVEV (reference sequence). This CDR3 is 16 amino acids long. The trim removed 4 bases at V and 7 bases at J, leaving 8 bases unmatched. The CDR3, as DNA: TGTGCCAGCAGTTACGTAAGACTAGCGGGAGTTAATGAGCAGTTCTTC. It translates to CASSYVRLAGVNEQFF.

The chain links TRBV5-6 to TRBJ1-5, with 10 nucleotides matching TRBD1. Germline V gene data show CDR1 as SGHDT and CDR2 as YYEEEE. The CDR3 contains 15 residues. The V gene end was trimmed by 0 bases and the J gene end by 4 bases; junction bases not matched to a gene: 1. CDR3 nucleotides: TGTGCCAGCAGCTTGGGGGGACAGGGGAATCAGCCCCAGCATTTT. Amino acid sequence: CASSLGGQGNQPQHF.

The chain carries TRBV15 and TRBJ2-7, with unresolved D. The CDR3 is 15 amino acids. The germline V gene has CDR1 LNHNV and CDR2 YYDKDF (reference sequence). Trimming stripped 0 bases from V and 0 bases from J, with 9 bases between. CDR3 region: CATSRDRSNSYEQYF. CDR3 coding DNA: TGTGCCACCAGCAGAGATAGGAGCAACTCCTACGAGCAGTACTTC.

J is TRBJ2-5 and V is TRBV12-5, with a weak D call TRBD1 (6 bases). The J call may be mistaken, given a closer DNA end match to TRBJ2-7. Looked up from germline, CDR1 is LGHNT and CDR2 is FRNRAP. CDR3 length: 14 amino acids. The CDR3 sequence: CASGLGTAPYEQYF. The CDR3 region has the DNA TGTGCTAGTGGTTTGGGGACAGCTCCCTACGAGCAGTACTTC.

V is TRBV5-8 and J is TRBJ2-7; D possibly corresponds to TRBD1 (6 bases). The CDR3 extends over 15 amino acids. The ends were cut back, 7 bases at V and 0 bases at J, with 17 bases in the middle. Germline V gene data show CDR1 as SGHTS and CDR2 as YDEGEE. The CDR3 is CASGPLGATSYEQYF. Here the CDR3 DNA reads TGTGCCAGCGGCCCCTTGGGGGCTACCTCCTACGAGCAGTACTTC.